This is a list of T cell receptor beta chains from one sample in a study of CD8+ T cells in alopecia areata. The protocol was immunoSEQ multiplex PCR, while the TCRdb copy is restricted to in-frame clones and leaves out a portion. This table holds about 100,000 clones, 58% found once. Sequencing was done on a sample of NKG2D-low CD8+ T cells sorted from blood. Every receptor here comes from a human donor with alopecia areata. Both conserved end residues are part of each CDR3. A D gene is named only where the DNA matches it firmly. Clone size, where shown, is once, few, many, or a class for clones that have expanded.

j_call,d_call,clone_size,v_call,cdr3_nt,cdr3_aa
TRBJ2-3,NA,NA,TRBV4-1,TGCGCCAGCAGCCAAGAATGGGCAGGGGGGGATACGCAGTATTTT,CASSQEWAGGDTQYF
TRBJ1-1,NA,NA,TRBV7-9,TGTGCCAGCAGCCCGTTTGGCACTGAAGCTTTCTTT,CASSPFGTEAFF
TRBJ1-2,TRBD1,NA,TRBV5-6,TGTGCCAGCAGCTTGGGGACAGGGTCCTATGGCTACACCTTC,CASSLGTGSYGYTF
TRBJ1-2,TRBD1,few,TRBV27,TGTGCCAGCAAGGACAGGGCAATTGACGGCTACACCTTC,CASKDRAIDGYTF
TRBJ2-1,NA,NA,TRBV5-1,TGCGCCAGCAGCTTGGCGGGGTATGGGGACAATGAGCAGTTCTTC,CASSLAGYGDNEQFF
TRBJ2-1,NA,NA,TRBV2,TGTGCCAGCAACGGACAGATATTTTACAATGAGCAGTTCTTC,CASNGQIFYNEQFF
TRBJ2-3,NA,NA,TRBV4-1,TGCGCCAGCAGCCAACTTGAAGGGAGCACAGATACGCAGTATTTT,CASSQLEGSTDTQYF
TRBJ1-2,NA,once,TRBV2,TGTGCCAGCTCGGGACGGATTAACTATGGCTACACCTTC,CASSGRINYGYTF
TRBJ2-5,NA,few,TRBV7-8,TGTGCCAGCAGCTCACACGGGCGAAACGACGGACAAGAGACCCAGTACTTC,CASSSHGRNDGQETQYF
TRBJ2-7,TRBD1,NA,TRBV7-6,TGTGCCAGCAGCGTTTATCCGAGGACAGGGGGGGACGAGCAGTACTTC,CASSVYPRTGGDEQYF
TRBJ2-2,TRBD2,few,TRBV29-1,TGCAGCGTTTTAGAAGCGGGAGGGACCGGGGAGCTGTTTTTT,CSVLEAGGTGELFF
TRBJ2-7,TRBD1,NA,TRBV5-1,TGCGCCAGCAGCTTGACTCGAGGACAGGGAGATTTTTACGAGCAGTACTTC,CASSLTRGQGDFYEQYF
TRBJ2-3,NA,NA,TRBV2,TGTGCCAGCTTCGCCTCCCTGGCAGATACGCAGTATTTT,CASFASLADTQYF
TRBJ2-2,NA,NA,TRBV7-8,TGTGCCAGCAGCTTATATATGGGGCCGCCTATGGGGGAGCTGTTTTTT,CASSLYMGPPMGELFF
TRBJ2-4,NA,NA,TRBV13,TGTGCCAGCAGCTTGCTAGCCAAAAACATTCAGTACTTC,CASSLLAKNIQYF
TRBJ2-1,TRBD2,NA,TRBV5-6,TGTGCCAGCAGCTTGGGCGGGAGAAGCAATGAGCAGTTCTTC,CASSLGGRSNEQFF
TRBJ2-7,NA,NA,TRBV13,TGTGCCAGCAGCCCCGGATTAGCCTACGAGCAGTACTTC,CASSPGLAYEQYF
TRBJ2-3,NA,NA,TRBV5-6,TGTGCCAGCAGCTTTAGCACAGATACGCAGTATTTT,CASSFSTDTQYF
TRBJ1-5,NA,NA,TRBV2,TGTGCCAGCAGTGATGGGACGGTAGTGACGGGGAGCAATCAGCCCCAGCATTTT,CASSDGTVVTGSNQPQHF
TRBJ2-7,TRBD2,NA,TRBV28,TGTGCCAGCAGCTCGGGGAGGGGTTACAACGAGCAGTACTTC,CASSSGRGYNEQYF
TRBJ2-7,NA,NA,TRBV30,TGTGCCTGGAGTGTTGCTTCAGGCGAGCAGTACTTC,CAWSVASGEQYF
TRBJ1-5,NA,NA,TRBV5-6,TGTGCCAGCAGCTTGCCCAATCAGCCCCAGCATTTT,CASSLPNQPQHF
TRBJ1-5,NA,once,TRBV27,TGTGCCAGCAGTTCGGGGATCCATCAGCCCCAGCATTTT,CASSSGIHQPQHF
TRBJ2-7,NA,NA,TRBV6-5,TGTGCCAGCAGCTTAGGGGACGAGCAGTACTTC,CASSLGDEQYF
TRBJ1-1,NA,NA,TRBV28,TGTGCCAGCAACTTAATTGACATGAACACTGAAGCTTTCTTT,CASNLIDMNTEAFF
TRBJ2-6,NA,NA,TRBV15,TGTGCCACCAACAGGCCCGACTCTGGGGCCAACGTCCTGACTTTC,CATNRPDSGANVLTF
TRBJ2-6,NA,NA,TRBV4-1,TGCGCCAGCAGCCAAGATGGACACTCTGGGGCCAACGTCCTGACTTTC,CASSQDGHSGANVLTF
TRBJ2-1,TRBD1,few,TRBV2,TGTGCCAGCTCCGGGACAGGGACCCACAATGAGCAGTTCTTC,CASSGTGTHNEQFF
TRBJ2-7,TRBD1,NA,TRBV6-6,TGTGCCAGCAGTGACAGGGCCTCCTACGAGCAGTACTTC,CASSDRASYEQYF
TRBJ2-7,NA,few,TRBV6-5,TGTGCCAGCATCGGACTGACTTACGAGCAGTACTTC,CASIGLTYEQYF
TRBJ2-1,TRBD1,few,TRBV6-1,TGTGCCAGCAGGGATAGGACAGGGCGAGGGAATGAGCAGTTCTTC,CASRDRTGRGNEQFF
TRBJ1-1,TRBD1,once,TRBV29-1,TGCAGCGTTGGACGGGACAGGAACACTGAAGCTTTCTTT,CSVGRDRNTEAFF
TRBJ2-1,TRBD2,NA,TRBV29-1,TGCAGCGTAGGGACTAGCAGGAGGGATGAGCAGTTCTTC,CSVGTSRRDEQFF